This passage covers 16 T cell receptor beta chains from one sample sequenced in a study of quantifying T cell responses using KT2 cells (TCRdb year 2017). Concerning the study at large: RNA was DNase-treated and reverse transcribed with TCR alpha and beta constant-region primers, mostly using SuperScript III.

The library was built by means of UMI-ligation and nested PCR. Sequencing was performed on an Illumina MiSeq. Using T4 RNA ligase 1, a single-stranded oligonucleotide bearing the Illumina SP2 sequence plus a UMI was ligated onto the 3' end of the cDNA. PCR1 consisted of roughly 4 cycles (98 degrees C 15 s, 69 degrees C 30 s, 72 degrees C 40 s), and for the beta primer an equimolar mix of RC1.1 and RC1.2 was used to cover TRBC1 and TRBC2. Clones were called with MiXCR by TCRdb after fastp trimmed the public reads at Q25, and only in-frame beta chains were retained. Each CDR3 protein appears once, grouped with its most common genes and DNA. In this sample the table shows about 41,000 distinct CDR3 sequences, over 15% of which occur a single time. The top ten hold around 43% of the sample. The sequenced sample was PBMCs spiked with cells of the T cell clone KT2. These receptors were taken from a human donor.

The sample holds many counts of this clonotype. The CDR3 nucleotides are TGTGCCATCAGTGAGTCGGGACAATCCAAAGAGACCCAGTACTTC. This translates into CAISESGQSKETQYF. The chain combines TRBV10-3 with TRBJ2-5; a possible D gene is TRBD1 (6 bases). Per germline, CDR1 ENHRY and CDR2 SYGVKD. This CDR3 is 15 amino acids long. V dropped 0 bases and J dropped 3 bases, with 11 bases sitting between them.

CDR3 amino acids: CATSRDSGRPVV. CDR3 DNA: TGTGCCACCAGCAGAGATTCGGGACGGCCGGTTGTC. The genes are TRBV15 and TRBJ2-7; D may be TRBD1 or TRBD2 (5 bases each). From germline, CDR1 is LNHNV and CDR2 YYDKDF (reference sequence). The CDR3 runs 12 residues.

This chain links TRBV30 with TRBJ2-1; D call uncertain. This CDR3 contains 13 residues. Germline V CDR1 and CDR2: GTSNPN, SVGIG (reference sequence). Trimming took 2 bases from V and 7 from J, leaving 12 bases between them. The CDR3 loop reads CAWSSSSPNEQFF. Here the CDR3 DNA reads TGTGCCTGGAGTAGTAGTTCACCGAATGAGCAGTTCTTC.

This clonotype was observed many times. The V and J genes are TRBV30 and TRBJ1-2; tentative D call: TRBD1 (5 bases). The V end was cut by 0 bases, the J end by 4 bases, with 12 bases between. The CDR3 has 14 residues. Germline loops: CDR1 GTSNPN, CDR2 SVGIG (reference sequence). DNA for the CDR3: TGTGCCTGGAGTGTACCGGGGCAAGGCTATGGCTACACCTTC. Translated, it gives CAWSVPGQGYGYTF.

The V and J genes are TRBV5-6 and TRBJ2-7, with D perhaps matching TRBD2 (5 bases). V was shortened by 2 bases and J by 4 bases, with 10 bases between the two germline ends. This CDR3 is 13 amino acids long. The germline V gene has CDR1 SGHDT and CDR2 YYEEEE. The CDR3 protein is CASSFPTGYEQYF. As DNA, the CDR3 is TGTGCCAGCAGCTTCCCGACGGGGTACGAGCAGTACTTC. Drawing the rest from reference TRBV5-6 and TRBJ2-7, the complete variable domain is DAGVTQSPTHLIKTRGQQVTLRCSPKSGHDTVSWYQQALGQGPQFIFQYYEEEERQRGNFPDRFSGHQFPNYSSELNVNALLLGDSALYLCASSFPTGYEQYFGPGTRLTVT.

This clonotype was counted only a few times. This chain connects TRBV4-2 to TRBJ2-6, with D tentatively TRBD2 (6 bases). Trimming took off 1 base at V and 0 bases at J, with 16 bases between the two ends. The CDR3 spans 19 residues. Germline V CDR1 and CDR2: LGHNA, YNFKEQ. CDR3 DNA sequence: TGTGCCAGCAGCCAAGCCCCCCAGCGGGCGTACTCTGGGGCCAACGTCCTGACTTTC. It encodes CASSQAPQRAYSGANVLTF.

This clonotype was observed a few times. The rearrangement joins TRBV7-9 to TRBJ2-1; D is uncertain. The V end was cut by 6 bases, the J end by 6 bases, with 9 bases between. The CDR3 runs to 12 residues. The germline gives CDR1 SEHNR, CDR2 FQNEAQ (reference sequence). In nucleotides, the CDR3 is TGTGCCAGCAGTCCTAGACTCAATGAGCAGTTCTTC. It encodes CASSPRLNEQFF.

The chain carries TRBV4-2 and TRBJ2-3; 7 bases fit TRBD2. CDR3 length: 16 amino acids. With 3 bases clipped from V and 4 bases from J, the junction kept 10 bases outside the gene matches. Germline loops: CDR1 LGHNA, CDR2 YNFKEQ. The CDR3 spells CASSQSGTRGSDTQYF. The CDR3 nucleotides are TGTGCCAGCAGCCAGAGCGGGACGAGAGGCTCAGATACGCAGTATTTT.

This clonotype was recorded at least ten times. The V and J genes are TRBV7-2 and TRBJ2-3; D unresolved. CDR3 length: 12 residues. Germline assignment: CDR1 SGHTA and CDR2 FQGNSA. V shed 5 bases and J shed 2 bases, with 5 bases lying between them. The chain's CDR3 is CASSHHTDTQYF. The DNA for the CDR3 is TGTGCCAGCAGCCACCACACAGATACGCAGTATTTT.

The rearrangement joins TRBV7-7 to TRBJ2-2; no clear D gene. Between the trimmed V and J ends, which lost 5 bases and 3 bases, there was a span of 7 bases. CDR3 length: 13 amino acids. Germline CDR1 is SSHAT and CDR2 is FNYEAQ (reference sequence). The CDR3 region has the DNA TGTGCCAGCAGCCAAACATACACCGGGGAGCTGTTTTTT. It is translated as CASSQTYTGELFF.

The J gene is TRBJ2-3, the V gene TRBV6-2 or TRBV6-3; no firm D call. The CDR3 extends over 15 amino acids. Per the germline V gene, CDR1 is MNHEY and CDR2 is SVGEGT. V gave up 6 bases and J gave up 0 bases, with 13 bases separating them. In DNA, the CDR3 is TGTGCCAGCAGAAACACGGGTCTAAGCACAGATACGCAGTATTTT. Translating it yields CASRNTGLSTDTQYF.

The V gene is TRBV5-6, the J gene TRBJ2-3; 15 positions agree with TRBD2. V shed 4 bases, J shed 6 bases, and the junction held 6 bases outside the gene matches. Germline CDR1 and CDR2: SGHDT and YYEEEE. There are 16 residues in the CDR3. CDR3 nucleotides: TGTGCCAGCAGCCCCGGACTAGCGGGGGGGCAGGATACGCAGTATTTT. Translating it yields CASSPGLAGGQDTQYF.

The CDR3 DNA reads TGCAGCGTTGGGTTTGGCAGGGACTCAGATACGCAGTATTTT. Protein sequence: CSVGFGRDSDTQYF. The chain carries TRBV29-1 and TRBJ2-3, with D perhaps matching TRBD2 (6 bases). V was shortened by 4 bases and J by 4 bases, with 15 bases between the two germline ends. This CDR3 contains 14 residues. Germline CDR1 is SQVTM and CDR2 is ANQGSEA.

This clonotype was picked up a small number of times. The CDR3 region has the DNA TGTGCCAGCAGTCTCGCAGGGCCGGGGACCGGGGAGCTGTTTTTT. Translating it yields CASSLAGPGTGELFF. The chain is built from TRBV12-3 or TRBV12-4 and TRBJ2-2; D tentatively fits TRBD1 or TRBD2 (5 bases each). This CDR3 region has 15 residues. Trimming cost V 5 bases and J 5 bases, with 15 bases left between them.

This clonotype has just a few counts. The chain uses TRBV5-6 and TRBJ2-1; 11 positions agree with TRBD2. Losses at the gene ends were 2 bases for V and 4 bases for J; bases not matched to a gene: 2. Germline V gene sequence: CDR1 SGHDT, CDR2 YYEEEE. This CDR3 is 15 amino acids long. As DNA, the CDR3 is TGTGCCAGCAGCTTCAGACTAGCGGGGTACAATGAGCAGTTCTTC. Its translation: CASSFRLAGYNEQFF.

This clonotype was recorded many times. The CDR3 DNA follows: TGCGCCAGCAGCCCACAGGGGGAGACCCAGTACTTC. Amino acid sequence: CASSPQGETQYF. This sequence joins TRBV5-1 and TRBJ2-5, with 7 bases matching TRBD1. Germline CDR1 and CDR2: SGHRS and YFSETQ. CDR3 size: 12 residues. V was pared by 4 bases and J by 5 bases, with 2 bases of the junction left unmatched.